Each of the 15 T cell receptor beta chains below was sequenced from the same sample in a study of blood T cell repertoires in COVID-19. Clones were sequenced by immunoSEQ multiplex PCR, and TCRdb holds only the in-frame ones, with some missing. The sample includes approximately 430,000 clones, roughly 88% seen only once; the top ten take 1.4%. Specimen: peripheral blood. These TCRs come from a woman in her thirties with active or convalescent COVID-19.

The rearrangement joins TRBV19 to TRBJ2-3, with D perhaps matching TRBD2 (6 bases). There are 15 residues in the CDR3. Germline V CDR1 and CDR2: LNHDA, SQIVND (reference sequence). Trimming took off 5 bases at V and 5 bases at J, with 17 bases between the two ends. The CDR3 here is CASSSLRSGGDTQYF. The CDR3 bases are TGTGCCAGTAGTTCGCTCCGGTCCGGGGGAGATACGCAGTATTTT.

A few counts support this clone. V is TRBV27 and J is TRBJ1-3; tentatively, D is TRBD1 (6 bases). CDR1 and CDR2 from the germline V gene are MNHEY and SMNVEV (reference sequence). Trimming stripped 6 bases from V and 0 bases from J, with 12 bases between. This CDR3 comprises 15 residues. Here the CDR3 reads CASSFGGASGNTIYF. CDR3 nucleotides: TGTGCCAGCAGCTTCGGGGGGGCCTCTGGAAACACCATATATTTT.

J is TRBJ2-7 and V is TRBV5-6, with 8 nucleotides matching TRBD1. The J segment lost 2 bases and the V segment lost 2 bases, leaving 3 bases of the junction unmatched. Germline values: CDR1 SGHDT, CDR2 YYEEEE. The CDR3 totals 14 residues. The CDR3 protein is CASSFGTGAYEQYF. For the CDR3, the DNA is TGTGCCAGCAGCTTCGGGACAGGAGCCTACGAGCAGTACTTC.

V is TRBV30 and J is TRBJ2-7, with a possible D match to TRBD2 (5 bases). The CDR3 length is 12 residues. Germline CDR1 and CDR2: GTSNPN and SVGIG (reference sequence). The CDR3 sequence: CAAAGLTYEQYF. In DNA form, the CDR3 reads TGTGCAGCAGCCGGACTGACCTACGAGCAGTACTTC.

The chain joins TRBV23-1 to TRBJ1-1; D remains ambiguous. TRBV23-1 is an open reading frame, and its role is uncertain. The CDR3 extends over 12 amino acids. V was pared by 0 bases and J by 6 bases, with 5 bases between. This CDR3 reads CASSQSRAEAFF. DNA for the CDR3: TGCGCCAGCAGTCAATCTCGGGCTGAAGCTTTCTTT.

The V gene is TRBV27, the J gene TRBJ1-2; 8 nucleotides align to TRBD1. Trimming removed 6 bases from V and 8 bases from J; junction bases left unmatched: 14. The CDR3 runs to 15 residues. Germline loops: CDR1 MNHEY, CDR2 SMNVEV (reference sequence). The DNA for the CDR3 is TGTGCCAGCAGGGAGGGGGCAGGGGGCTATATCGGCTACACCTTC. It yields the protein CASREGAGGYIGYTF.

This clone was picked up one time. This rearrangement joins TRBV11-2 to TRBJ2-3; 7 bases are shared with TRBD2. Germline V gene lookup returns CDR1 SGHAT and CDR2 FQNNGV. V trimming: 3 bases; J trimming: 4 bases; junction bases outside the gene matches: 10. There are 16 residues in the CDR3. The CDR3 DNA reads TGTGCCAGCAGCTTGGACCCCAGCGGGGTATCAGATACGCAGTATTTT. Translation: CASSLDPSGVSDTQYF. The complete variable domain, with remaining parts taken from reference TRBV11-2 and TRBJ2-3, reads EAGVAQSPRYKIIEKRQSVAFWCNPISGHATLYWYQQILGQGPKLLIQFQNNGVVDDSQLPKDRFSAERLKGVDSTLKIQPAKLEDSAVYLCASSLDPSGVSDTQYFGPGTRLTVL.

The chain employs TRBV19 and TRBJ1-2; no firm D call. This CDR3 spans 13 amino acids. The V end was cut by 7 bases, the J end by 4 bases, with 13 bases between. The V gene's germline CDR1 is LNHDA and CDR2 SQIVND (reference sequence). The CDR3 here is CASKVPGSYGYTF. CDR3 nucleotides: TGTGCCAGTAAAGTGCCGGGAAGCTATGGCTACACCTTC.

J is TRBJ2-5 and V is TRBV20-1, with 13 bases matching TRBD2. Per the germline V gene, CDR1 is DFQATT and CDR2 is SNEGSKA (reference sequence). The J segment lost 5 bases and the V segment lost 3 bases, leaving 6 bases of the junction unmatched. The CDR3 contains 15 residues. The CDR3 here is CSASTGTSGDETQYF. In nucleotides, the CDR3 is TGCAGTGCTAGTACCGGGACTAGCGGGGATGAGACCCAGTACTTC.

V usage is TRBV7-9 and J usage is TRBJ1-6; tentatively, D is TRBD1 (5 bases). CDR1 is SEHNR, CDR2 FQNEAQ, per germline (reference sequence). V was shortened by 1 base and J by 11 bases, with 12 bases between the two germline ends. This CDR3 is built from 14 residues. The CDR3 loop is CASSLDPGGTPLHF. The CDR3 DNA reads as TGTGCCAGCAGCTTAGACCCCGGGGGTACACCCCTCCACTTT.

V gene TRBV5-1 combines with J gene TRBJ1-1; TRBD1 matches 8 bases. Germline lookup yields CDR1 SGHRS and CDR2 YFSETQ. The CDR3 sequence is 14 residues long. V was clipped by 5 bases and J by 0 bases; unmatched bases: 3. For the CDR3, the DNA is TGCGCCAGCAGGCCGACAGGGGTGAACACTGAAGCTTTCTTT. Translated, it gives CASRPTGVNTEAFF. Full variable domain (outside the CDR3, taken from reference TRBV5-1 and TRBJ1-1): KAGVTQTPRYLIKTRGQQVTLSCSPISGHRSVSWYQQTPGQGLQFLFEYFSETQRNKGNFPGRFSGRQFSNSRSEMNVSTLELGDSALYLCASRPTGVNTEAFFGQGTRLTVV.

The V call is TRBV6-2 or TRBV6-3, the J call TRBJ2-7; tentative D call: TRBD2 (5 bases). Trimming removed 6 bases at V and 2 bases at J, with 23 bases between. The germline V gene has CDR1 MNHEY and CDR2 SVGEGT. The CDR3 totals 17 residues. The CDR3 nucleotides are TGTGCCAGCAGCCCCTACGCCCGACTAAACCTTACCTACGAGCAGTACTTC. Its translation: CASSPYARLNLTYEQYF.

The chain links TRBV29-1 to TRBJ1-2; D remains unclear. The ends were cut back, 6 bases at V and 3 bases at J, with 8 bases in the middle. Germline V CDR1 and CDR2: SQVTM, ANQGSEA. The CDR3 runs to 11 residues. CDR3 in amino acids: CSVTYDYGYTF. CDR3 DNA: TGCAGCGTCACTTACGACTATGGCTACACCTTC.

The chain has TRBV6-6 and TRBJ1-5, with a possible D match to TRBD1 (6 bases). The CDR3 is 15 amino acids. The V and J ends lost 2 bases and 7 bases respectively, with 15 bases between them. Germline assignment: CDR1 MNHNY and CDR2 SVGAGI (reference sequence). CDR3 nucleotide sequence: TGTGCCAGCAGTTACGGGCAGGGGATGTCCCAGCCCCAGCATTTT. This encodes CASSYGQGMSQPQHF.

This sequence joins TRBV28 and TRBJ2-3; 9 bases map to TRBD2. Germline loops: CDR1 MDHEN, CDR2 SYDVKM. Trimming at V came to 10 bases and at J to 3 bases, leaving 8 bases not matched to a gene. This CDR3 has 14 amino acids. The CDR3 sequence is CATKGGGATDTQYF. The CDR3 DNA reads as TGTGCCACAAAGGGCGGGGGGGCAACAGATACGCAGTATTTT.